The 25 T cell receptor beta chains presented below share a single source sample, sequenced in a study of T-cell reconstitution after alpha-beta-depleted transplantation in children. Researchers prepared the TCRbeta library using unique molecular identifiers, the study reports. TCRdb fed the PCR reads into MiXCR, producing one record per CDR3 protein. In the table there are some 190,000 distinct CDR3 sequences, 11% of which are singletons. This specimen consisted of PBMCs, obtained before TCRalphabeta/CD19-depleted stem cell transplant. The receptors come from a boy between 2 and 10 years old with acute myeloid leukemia, due to receive a stem cell transplant.

This clonotype was counted ten times or more. The chain employs TRBV11-2 and TRBJ1-1, with TRBD1 matching 8 bases. Germline lookup yields CDR1 SGHAT and CDR2 FQNNGV. After removal of 5 bases from V and 6 bases from J, the junction contained 8 bases not matched to a gene. This CDR3 is built from 14 residues. CDR3 bases: TGTGCCAGCAGCCGACGGGACAGGTGGGCTGAAGCTTTCTTT. Its protein is CASSRRDRWAEAFF.

At least ten counts were recorded for this clonotype. The chain recombines TRBV6-1 with TRBJ2-2; D may match TRBD1 or TRBD2 (6 bases each). CDR3 length equals 17 residues. Germline-derived CDR1 and CDR2 are MNHNS and SASEGT. V shed 6 bases and J shed 2 bases, with 19 bases lying between them. The CDR3 region is CASRALFTGANTGELFF. In nucleotides, the CDR3 is TGTGCCAGCAGGGCGTTGTTTACGGGGGCTAACACCGGGGAGCTGTTTTTT.

This clonotype has at least ten counts. The chain couples TRBV4-1 to TRBJ2-1; D is unclear. The CDR3 runs to 14 residues. V was trimmed by 7 bases and J by 7 bases, leaving 17 bases between them. Germline V gives CDR1 MGHRA, CDR2 YSYEKL. CDR3 amino acids: CASMFGVHGNEQFF. CDR3 DNA: TGCGCCAGCATGTTCGGAGTACATGGAAATGAGCAGTTCTTC.

This clonotype was recorded at least ten times. The rearrangement joins TRBV12-3 or TRBV12-4 to TRBJ2-3, with 8 bases matching TRBD1. This CDR3 spans 13 amino acids. V lost 6 bases and J lost 3; bases outside the gene matches: 2. The CDR3 sequence is CASRGQGTDTQYF. The CDR3 DNA is TGTGCCAGCAGAGGACAGGGAACAGATACGCAGTATTTT.

The table lists this clonotype with many counts. CDR3 in DNA: TGTGCCAGCAGCTACGGATTAGCGGGGGGCGGGAACACCGGGGAGCTGTTTTTT. Its translation: CASSYGLAGGGNTGELFF. The rearrangement joins TRBV11-2 to TRBJ2-2; the match to TRBD2 covers 10 bases. The CDR3 totals 18 residues. CDR1 SGHAT and CDR2 FQNNGV come from the germline V gene. Trimming took 4 bases from V and 1 from J; bases not matched to a gene: 9. The full variable domain, rest sourced from reference TRBV11-2 and TRBJ2-2, is EAGVAQSPRYKIIEKRQSVAFWCNPISGHATLYWYQQILGQGPKLLIQFQNNGVVDDSQLPKDRFSAERLKGVDSTLKIQPAKLEDSAVYLCASSYGLAGGGNTGELFFGEGSRLTVL.

This clonotype was counted at least ten times. This chain uses TRBV10-3 with TRBJ2-1, with D perhaps matching TRBD2 (6 bases). CDR1 is ENHRY, CDR2 SYGVKD, per germline. This CDR3 has 14 amino acids. V lost 0 bases to trimming and J lost 13 bases, with 16 bases between them. The CDR3 loop is CAISESGLAIQQFF. The CDR3 DNA reads TGTGCCATCAGTGAGTCGGGCCTAGCGATTCAACAGTTCTTC.

This clonotype was seen many times. CDR3 in amino acids: CASSLDDARGQPQHF. CDR3 in DNA: TGTGCCAGCAGTTTAGATGACGCCAGAGGTCAGCCCCAGCATTTT. The rearrangement links TRBV12-3 or TRBV12-4 to TRBJ1-5; D unresolved. Trimming removed 1 base at V and 6 bases at J, with 13 bases between. The CDR3 extends over 15 amino acids.

This clonotype was counted many times. The V gene is TRBV29-1, the J gene TRBJ1-2; D gene ambiguous. The CDR3 sequence is 12 residues long. In germline, CDR1 is SQVTM, CDR2 ANQGSEA. V lost 6 bases, J lost 3 bases, and 11 bases lay in between. This CDR3 reads CSVSGEHYGYTF. Written as DNA, the CDR3 is TGCAGCGTCTCCGGGGAACACTATGGCTACACCTTC. The entire variable domain, with the rest obtained from reference TRBV29-1 and TRBJ1-2, is as follows: SAVISQKPSRDICQRGTSLTIQCQVDSQVTMMFWYRQQPGQSLTLIATANQGSEATYESGFVIDKFPISRPNLTFSTLTVSNMSPEDSSIYLCSVSGEHYGYTFGSGTRLTVV.

There are many counts of this clonotype. The gene calls are TRBV20-1 and TRBJ1-4; no clear D. Germline V gene data show CDR1 as DFQATT and CDR2 as SNEGSKA (reference sequence). This CDR3 contains 11 residues. V shed 0 bases and J shed 8 bases, with 4 bases lying between them. The CDR3 sequence is CSARDREKLFF. The CDR3 bases are TGCAGTGCTAGAGATCGGGAAAAACTGTTTTTT.

Turning to this clonotype: A junction end diverges from the germline sequence, so it may reflect a read error. The chain uses TRBV13 and TRBJ2-6, with D perhaps matching TRBD1 or TRBD2 (6 bases each). The CDR3 is made up of 16 amino acids. Germline CDR1 PRHDT, CDR2 FYEKMQ (reference sequence). Here the CDR3 DNA reads TGTGCCAGCAGCTTACTCGGGGGCCTTGGGGCCTACGTCCTGACTTTC. Residues: CASSLLGGLGAYVLTF. The whole variable domain, remainder taken from reference TRBV13 and TRBJ2-6, is AAGVIQSPRHLIKEKRETATLKCYPIPRHDTVYWYQQGPGQDPQFLISFYEKMQSDKGSIPDRFSAQQFSDYHSELNMSSLELGDSALYFCASSLLGGLGAYVLTFGAGSRLTVL.

The chain combines TRBV5-4 with TRBJ2-3; 7 bases are a match to TRBD2. Germline V CDR1 and CDR2: SGHNT, YYREEE (reference sequence). CDR3 length: 17 amino acids. The trim removed 5 bases at V and 0 bases at J, leaving 12 bases unmatched. The CDR3 sequence: CASSLGLVHRSTDTQYF. The DNA for the CDR3 is TGTGCCAGCAGTCTTGGACTAGTTCACCGTAGCACAGATACGCAGTATTTT.

There are many counts of this clonotype. The V call is TRBV12-3 or TRBV12-4, the J call TRBJ2-5; tentatively, D is TRBD2 (6 bases). The ends were cut back, 5 bases at V and 0 bases at J, with 10 bases in the middle. This CDR3 contains 14 residues. The CDR3 region has the DNA TGTGCCAGCAGTCCCGGACTAAACCAAGAGACCCAGTACTTC. It yields the protein CASSPGLNQETQYF.

This clonotype has ten or more counts. This rearrangement joins TRBV20-1 to TRBJ2-1, with 11 positions matching TRBD1. Germline V gene data show CDR1 as DFQATT and CDR2 as SNEGSKA (reference sequence). CDR3 length: 15 amino acids. The trim removed 2 bases at V and 3 bases at J, leaving 3 bases unmatched. This CDR3 is CSARSGTGGYNEQFF. The CDR3 nucleotides are TGCAGTGCTAGATCGGGGACAGGGGGCTACAATGAGCAGTTCTTC.

This clonotype was detected ten times or more. This CDR3 reads CSVDIGPGTGAVGYGYTF. Written as DNA, the CDR3 is TGCAGCGTCGATATAGGACCCGGGACAGGAGCGGTAGGCTATGGCTACACCTTC. The chain joins TRBV29-1 to TRBJ1-2; 8 bases align to TRBD1. V gave up 6 bases and J gave up 4 bases; unmatched junction bases: 22. Germline loops: CDR1 SQVTM, CDR2 ANQGSEA. The CDR3 length is 18 residues.

This clonotype was observed at least ten times. The chain uses TRBV25-1 and TRBJ2-5; TRBD2 might be the D (6 bases). The CDR3 covers 16 residues. The germline gives CDR1 MGHDK, CDR2 SYGVNS. V lost 1 base, J lost 5 bases, and 17 bases lay in between. DNA of the CDR3: TGTGCCAGCAGTGAATTCCCCGGGAGCGAGGGGGAGACCCAGTACTTC. This translates into CASSEFPGSEGETQYF. The whole variable domain, filled in from reference TRBV25-1 and TRBJ2-5, reads EADIYQTPRYLVIGTGKKITLECSQTMGHDKMYWYQQDPGMELHLIHYSYGVNSTEKGDLSSESTVSRIRTEHFPLTLESARPSHTSQYLCASSEFPGSEGETQYFGPGTRLLVL.

This clonotype came up many times. V gene TRBV4-1 combines with J gene TRBJ2-1, with 9 nucleotides matching TRBD2. The ends lost 4 bases at V and 7 bases at J; junction bases unmatched: 8. CDR3 length: 15 amino acids. Germline CDR1 and CDR2: MGHRA and YSYEKL. CDR3 protein: CASSPGLARRNEQFF. The CDR3 DNA is TGCGCCAGCAGCCCCGGACTAGCGAGGAGGAATGAGCAGTTCTTC.

This clonotype appeared many times. The gene calls are TRBV27 and TRBJ1-2; D is uncertain. The CDR3 covers 13 residues. Trimming removed 2 bases from V and 4 bases from J, with 8 bases in between. Germline CDR1 reads MNHEY; CDR2 reads SMNVEV (reference sequence). This CDR3 is CASSLDRLYGYTF. The CDR3 nucleotides are TGTGCCAGCAGTTTAGACCGCCTCTATGGCTACACCTTC.

This clonotype was seen more than once but under ten times. The chain employs TRBV11-2 and TRBJ2-5, with TRBD2 identical over 9 bases. The CDR3 is 14 residues long. From germline, CDR1 is SGHAT and CDR2 FQNNGV. V was pared by 6 bases and J by 2 bases, with 4 bases of the junction left unmatched. Here the CDR3 DNA reads TGTGCCAGCAGGTTGACTAGCGGACAAGAGACCCAGTACTTC. Translation gives CASRLTSGQETQYF. The variable domain in full, with the rest retrieved from reference TRBV11-2 and TRBJ2-5, is EAGVAQSPRYKIIEKRQSVAFWCNPISGHATLYWYQQILGQGPKLLIQFQNNGVVDDSQLPKDRFSAERLKGVDSTLKIQPAKLEDSAVYLCASRLTSGQETQYFGPGTRLLVL.

This clonotype was seen repeatedly, ten times or more. V gene TRBV20-1 combines with J gene TRBJ2-7, with no clear D. Germline V lookup: CDR1 DFQATT, CDR2 SNEGSKA (reference sequence). The length of the CDR3 is 14 residues. The germline V and J ends were trimmed by 0 bases and 3 bases, with 12 bases remaining between them. The CDR3 reads CSARDEPQDYEQYF. The CDR3 DNA reads as TGCAGTGCTAGAGATGAACCCCAGGACTACGAGCAGTACTTC.

This clonotype was found many times. This chain links TRBV7-2 with TRBJ2-5, with TRBD2 matching 14 bases. V was pared by 4 bases and J by 2 bases, with 6 bases of the junction left unmatched. In germline, CDR1 is SGHTA, CDR2 FQGNSA. The CDR3 is 17 amino acids. The CDR3 DNA is TGTGCCAGCAGCTCGGGACTAGCGGGGGTGCGGCAAGAGACCCAGTACTTC. The encoded protein is CASSSGLAGVRQETQYF.

In its sample, this clonotype was seen many times. This chain uses TRBV12-3 or TRBV12-4 with TRBJ2-4, with 10 nucleotides matching TRBD1. J lost 7 bases, V lost 5 bases, and 8 bases had no gene match. The CDR3 totals 15 residues. The CDR3 sequence is CASSAGTGDVNIQYF. In DNA, the CDR3 is TGTGCCAGCAGTGCCGGGACAGGGGATGTCAACATTCAGTACTTC.

This clonotype was recorded at least ten times. The chain has TRBV12-3 or TRBV12-4 and TRBJ1-3; TRBD1 agrees at 8 bases. The length of the CDR3 is 16 residues. The V segment lost 5 bases and the J segment 0 bases; nucleotides outside the gene matches: 6. DNA for the CDR3: TGTGCCAGCAGTGCGCAGGGGGCCCTCTCTGGAAACACCATATATTTT. This sequence encodes CASSAQGALSGNTIYF.

This clonotype has ten or more counts. The chain couples TRBV7-9 to TRBJ2-7, with D possibly matching TRBD1 (6 bases). CDR1 and CDR2 (germline): SEHNR, FQNEAQ (reference sequence). V was cut by 4 bases and J by 4 bases, with 17 bases left in between. This CDR3 is 15 amino acids long. The CDR3 sequence: CASSSGTPVRYEQYV. Written as DNA, the CDR3 is TGTGCCAGCAGCTCCGGGACACCCGTTAGGTACGAGCAGTACGTC.

This clonotype was counted many times. The chain employs TRBV10-3 and TRBJ2-7; 12 bases match TRBD2. Unmatched junction bases numbered 7, after V lost 4 bases and J lost 9 bases. This CDR3 has 14 residues. CDR1 is ENHRY and CDR2 is SYGVKD in the germline V gene. The CDR3 loop is CAISGSSGGAPQYV. The CDR3, as DNA: TGTGCCATCAGTGGTTCTAGCGGGGGGGCTCCGCAGTACGTC.

This clonotype showed up many times. The genes are TRBV25-1 and TRBJ1-3; no clear D gene. Germline V gene sequence: CDR1 MGHDK, CDR2 SYGVNS. This CDR3 comprises 13 residues. V gave up 1 base and J gave up 7 bases, with 8 bases separating them. CDR3 loop: CASSEFAGNTIYF. The CDR3, as DNA: TGTGCCAGCAGTGAATTCGCCGGCAACACCATATATTTT. The complete variable domain, with remaining parts taken from reference TRBV25-1 and TRBJ1-3, reads EADIYQTPRYLVIGTGKKITLECSQTMGHDKMYWYQQDPGMELHLIHYSYGVNSTEKGDLSSESTVSRIRTEHFPLTLESARPSHTSQYLCASSEFAGNTIYFGEGSWLTVV.